The 11 T cell receptor beta chains below all came from one sample that was sequenced in a study of a mutant IDH1 vaccine in newly diagnosed glioma. Time point in this sample: baseline, week 1 (first vaccination visit). Treatment meaning: pre-vaccination baseline after standard-of-care therapy. Produced via immunoSEQ multiplex PCR; TCRdb's table is partial and in-frame only. The profile shows over 75,000 clones, roughly 90% of them singletons. Source: PBMCs, taken from a glioma patient treated with radiotherapy, temozolomide or both. These receptors were taken from a woman aged 50 to 65 with glioma.

The V call is TRBV29-1, the J call TRBJ1-1, with D possibly being TRBD1 (6 bases). CDR1 and CDR2 (germline): SQVTM, ANQGSEA. The V end lost 6 bases, the J end lost 4 bases, and 12 bases lay between the germline ends. This CDR3 region has 12 residues. The CDR3 coding sequence is TGCAGCGTCTGGGGGGCTGGCACTGAAGCTTTCTTT. This translates into CSVWGAGTEAFF.

The chain is built from TRBV2 and TRBJ2-1, with 9 bases lining up with TRBD1. V lost 7 bases, J lost 7 bases, and 11 bases stayed unmatched. From germline, CDR1 is SNHLY and CDR2 FYNNEI. The CDR3 covers 15 residues. The CDR3: CASTIQGARENEQFF. The CDR3 nucleotides are TGTGCCAGCACCATACAGGGGGCGCGGGAAAATGAGCAGTTCTTC.

The rearrangement joins TRBV5-6 to TRBJ2-7; 7 bases are shared with TRBD1. The V gene's germline CDR1 is SGHDT and CDR2 YYEEEE. V trimming: 5 bases; J trimming: 1 base; junction bases outside the gene matches: 3. The CDR3 extends over 13 amino acids. The CDR3 loop reads CASSWDRSYEQYF. The CDR3 DNA sequence: TGTGCCAGCAGTTGGGACAGATCCTACGAGCAGTACTTC.

The chain joins TRBV5-1 to TRBJ1-1; D is uncertain. V gave up 1 base and J gave up 5 bases, with 9 bases separating them. The CDR3 is 13 amino acids. CDR1 is SGHRS, CDR2 YFSETQ, per germline. CDR3 amino acids: CASSLRLETEAFF. The CDR3 DNA is TGCGCCAGCAGCTTGAGATTGGAAACTGAAGCTTTCTTT.

The genes are TRBV27 and TRBJ1-5; D is uncertain. Trimming shortened V by 7 bases and J by 1 base, and 14 bases separated the two germline ends. Germline lookup yields CDR1 MNHEY and CDR2 SMNVEV (reference sequence). The CDR3 has 15 residues. DNA for the CDR3: TGTGCCAGCACAGCCCGACCAACAAGCAATCAGCCCCAGCATTTT. As protein: CASTARPTSNQPQHF.

The chain links TRBV28 to TRBJ2-7; D call uncertain. From germline, CDR1 is MDHEN and CDR2 SYDVKM. V was pared by 6 bases and J by 4 bases, with 13 bases between. This CDR3 contains 13 residues. The CDR3 region is CASSLGTEYEQYF. The CDR3 bases are TGTGCCAGCAGCCTCGGAACAGAGTACGAGCAGTACTTC. Complete variable domain (other parts from reference TRBV28 and TRBJ2-7): DVKVTQSSRYLVKRTGEKVFLECVQDMDHENMFWYRQDPGLGLRLIYFSYDVKMKEKGDIPEGYSVSREKKERFSLILESASTNQTSMYLCASSLGTEYEQYFGPGTRLTVT.

The chain couples TRBV5-1 to TRBJ2-7, with a possible D match to TRBD1 (6 bases). Trimming pared 4 bases from V and 11 bases from J, leaving 10 bases between. The CDR3 totals 10 residues. The germline CDR1 and CDR2 sequences are SGHRS and YFSETQ. The CDR3 protein is CASSRDIKYF. CDR3 coding DNA: TGCGCCAGCAGCAGGGACATTAAGTACTTC.

The V gene is TRBV5-1, the J gene TRBJ2-2; D remains ambiguous. The CDR3 contains 15 residues. Germline CDR1 and CDR2: SGHRS and YFSETQ. V was pared by 7 bases and J by 3 bases, with 16 bases between. CDR3 in amino acids: CASVYLPDYTGELFF. In DNA, the CDR3 is TGCGCCAGCGTTTATCTCCCTGACTACACCGGGGAGCTGTTTTTT.

The chain uses TRBV7-9 and TRBJ2-1; the match to TRBD2 covers 11 bases. Germline CDR1 and CDR2: SEHNR and FQNEAQ (reference sequence). CDR3 length: 16 amino acids. J was trimmed by 2 bases and V by 7 bases; bases with no gene match: 7. CDR3 coding DNA: TGTGCCAGCACCCTAGGTAGCGGGAGGGCCTACAATGAGCAGTTCTTC. Its protein is CASTLGSGRAYNEQFF.

This chain joins TRBV28 and TRBJ1-1; D perhaps matches TRBD1 (5 bases). CDR3 size: 15 residues. Germline lookup yields CDR1 MDHEN and CDR2 SYDVKM. V was cut by 3 bases and J by 4 bases, with 15 bases left in between. CDR3 nucleotide sequence: TGTGCCAGCAGTTTCCCCCCAGGGTGGGGCACTGAAGCTTTCTTT. Encoded protein: CASSFPPGWGTEAFF.

The chain has TRBV5-6 and TRBJ1-2; 8 positions agree with TRBD1. Trimming cost V 3 bases and J 2 bases; bases outside gene matches: 0. This CDR3 is built from 13 residues. Germline V gives CDR1 SGHDT, CDR2 YYEEEE. CDR3 loop: CASSWTGNYGYTF. Written as DNA, the CDR3 is TGTGCCAGCAGCTGGACAGGGAACTATGGCTACACCTTC. The variable domain in full, with the rest retrieved from reference TRBV5-6 and TRBJ1-2, is DAGVTQSPTHLIKTRGQQVTLRCSPKSGHDTVSWYQQALGQGPQFIFQYYEEEERQRGNFPDRFSGHQFPNYSSELNVNALLLGDSALYLCASSWTGNYGYTFGSGTRLTVV.